Presented here are 20 T cell receptor beta chains from one specimen sequenced in a study of CD8 T cells in ankylosing spondylitis. Each CDR3 protein gets one entry after TCRdb re-called the 5' RACE reads with MiXCR. The repertoire has 100,000 to 150,000 distinct CDR3 sequences, 9.3% of them found once; the top ten carry 3.3%. Sample: blood, either unsorted or a sorted T cell fraction (not recorded which). The receptors originated from a male donor with ankylosing spondylitis or in good health (not recorded which).

Only a few counts were recorded for this clonotype. This chain connects TRBV29-1 to TRBJ1-2; TRBD1 matches 7 bases. V lost 6 bases and J lost 6; bases outside the gene matches: 4. The germline V gene encodes CDR1 SQVTM and CDR2 ANQGSEA. This CDR3 has 11 amino acids. This CDR3 reads CSVPGQHGYTF. The CDR3 DNA reads TGCAGCGTCCCGGGACAGCATGGCTACACCTTC.

This clonotype was observed many times. The chain links TRBV7-2 to TRBJ2-5; 8 nucleotides match TRBD2. The CDR3 runs to 14 residues. Germline assignment: CDR1 SGHTA and CDR2 FQGNSA. Unmatched junction bases numbered 0, after V lost 1 base and J lost 2 bases. The CDR3 here is CASSLGGRQETQYF. The CDR3 bases are TGTGCCAGCAGCTTAGGCGGGAGGCAAGAGACCCAGTACTTC.

In its sample, this clonotype was seen many times. The chain couples TRBV5-6 to TRBJ1-1; TRBD1 agrees at 7 bases. Germline CDR1 reads SGHDT; CDR2 reads YYEEEE. The CDR3 has 15 amino acids. Trimming cost V 0 bases and J 4 bases; bases outside gene matches: 6. CDR3 bases: TGTGCCAGCAGCTTGGCAGGGGGAATCAGCACTGAAGCTTTCTTT. Protein: CASSLAGGISTEAFF.

This clonotype has ten or more counts. The V call is TRBV11-2, the J call TRBJ2-7, with 11 bases aligning to TRBD2. CDR1 and CDR2 (germline): SGHAT, FQNNGV. The V gene end was trimmed by 5 bases and the J gene end by 1 base; junction bases not matched to a gene: 13. The CDR3 runs to 18 residues. The CDR3 DNA reads TGTGCCAGCAGCCTAAGGATGGGTACTAGCGGGAGTTCCTACGAGCAGTACTTC. The encoded protein is CASSLRMGTSGSSYEQYF.

As regards this clonotype: It may be a read error: a sequence one base away is much more abundant. V is TRBV7-9 and J is TRBJ2-7; 10 bases line up with TRBD1. V lost 5 bases, J lost 1 base, and 2 bases stayed unmatched. Germline V gene lookup returns CDR1 SEHNR and CDR2 FQNEAQ (reference sequence). The length of the CDR3 is 14 residues. CDR3 in DNA: TGTGCCAGCAGCCCGGACAGGGGGTCCTACGAGCAGTACTTC. Amino acid sequence: CASSPDRGSYEQYF. The full variable domain, completed using reference TRBV7-9 and TRBJ2-7, is DTGVSQNPRHKITKRGQNVTFRCDPISEHNRLYWYRQTLGQGPEFLTYFQNEAQLEKSRLLSDRFSAERPKGSFSTLEIQRTEQGDSAMYLCASSPDRGSYEQYFGPGTRLTVT.

This chain connects TRBV20-1 to TRBJ2-7, with D tentatively TRBD1 (5 bases). The CDR3 totals 12 residues. V gave up 3 bases and J gave up 3 bases, with 9 bases separating them. Germline V gene data show CDR1 as DFQATT and CDR2 as SNEGSKA (reference sequence). In DNA form, the CDR3 reads TGCAGTGCTAGCGACAGCGACTACGAGCAGTACTTC. Translation: CSASDSDYEQYF.

There are a few counts of this clonotype. V and J are TRBV7-2 and TRBJ2-7, with D uncertain. Germline CDR1 is SGHTA and CDR2 is FQGNSA. The V and J ends lost 5 bases and 4 bases respectively, with 15 bases between them. This CDR3 contains 14 residues. The CDR3 loop reads CASSEPPGTYEQYF. The CDR3 DNA sequence: TGTGCCAGCAGCGAACCCCCTGGAACGTACGAGCAGTACTTC.

This clonotype appeared many times. This rearrangement joins TRBV27 to TRBJ1-6; D is undetermined. Germline-derived CDR1 and CDR2 are MNHEY and SMNVEV (reference sequence). The CDR3 contains 13 residues. V lost 6 bases and J 6 bases, leaving 9 bases between the germline ends. CDR3 sequence: CASSRLVNSPLHF. CDR3 bases: TGTGCCAGCAGCCGTTTGGTTAATTCACCCCTCCACTTT.

This clonotype was seen many times. The gene calls are TRBV5-1 and TRBJ2-4; D remains unclear. CDR1 and CDR2 from the germline V gene are SGHRS and YFSETQ. V lost 1 base to trimming and J lost 3 bases, with 11 bases between them. This CDR3 spans 15 amino acids. CDR3 coding DNA: TGCGCCAGCAGCTTGCAGTTTGGCGGCAAAAACATTCAGTACTTC. It translates to CASSLQFGGKNIQYF.

This clonotype came up many times. This chain joins TRBV20-1 and TRBJ1-5; D unclear. The germline V gene encodes CDR1 DFQATT and CDR2 SNEGSKA (reference sequence). There are 14 residues in the CDR3. V dropped 3 bases and J dropped 1 base, with 10 bases sitting between them. For the CDR3, the DNA is TGCAGTGCTAGTTCCAGGTCGAGCAATCAGCCCCAGCATTTT. As protein: CSASSRSSNQPQHF.

This clonotype has ten or more counts. The V and J genes are TRBV5-1 and TRBJ2-7; 8 nucleotides match TRBD1. This CDR3 region has 15 residues. Per the germline V gene, CDR1 is SGHRS and CDR2 is YFSETQ. Trimming removed 5 bases from V and 5 bases from J; junction bases left unmatched: 12. CDR3 sequence: CASSPGQGSLHEQYF. The CDR3 DNA follows: TGCGCCAGCAGTCCCGGACAGGGTTCCCTCCACGAGCAGTACTTC.

The rearrangement joins TRBV5-6 to TRBJ2-1, with TRBD2 as a possible D gene (5 bases). The CDR3 runs to 15 residues. Trimming cost V 4 bases and J 1 base, with 12 bases left between them. Germline V gene lookup returns CDR1 SGHDT and CDR2 YYEEEE. The CDR3 DNA follows: TGTGCCAGCAGCAACCTAGCACAATCCTACAATGAGCAGTTCTTC. Encoded protein: CASSNLAQSYNEQFF.

In its sample, this clonotype was seen many times. The chain links TRBV6-5 to TRBJ1-6, with unresolved D. CDR3 length: 14 residues. Trimming pared 0 bases from V and 10 bases from J, leaving 10 bases between. CDR1 is MNHEY, CDR2 SVGAGI, per germline. This CDR3 is CASSYSGFGSPLHF. The CDR3 bases are TGTGCCAGCAGTTACTCGGGGTTCGGGTCACCCCTCCACTTT.

This clonotype was counted ten times or more. V gene TRBV14 combines with J gene TRBJ2-7; D possibly uses TRBD1 or TRBD2 (5 bases each). The CDR3 is 17 residues long. CDR1 SGHDN and CDR2 FVKESK come from the germline V gene. Trimming removed 2 bases at V and 0 bases at J, with 17 bases between. CDR3 sequence (DNA): TGTGCCAGCAGCCAATTCCTTAGATGGGACCTCTCCTACGAGCAGTACTTC. It encodes CASSQFLRWDLSYEQYF.

This clonotype was recorded many times. V is TRBV3-1 and J is TRBJ1-1; possible D gene TRBD1, 6 bases. The CDR3 is made up of 14 amino acids. Germline V CDR1 and CDR2: LGHDT, YNNKEL (reference sequence). Between the trimmed V and J ends, which lost 6 bases and 5 bases, there was a span of 16 bases. This CDR3 is CASRMSGVMTEAFF. CDR3 bases: TGTGCCAGCAGGATGTCAGGGGTGATGACTGAAGCTTTCTTT.

This clonotype was picked up a small number of times. The J gene is TRBJ2-7, the V gene TRBV19; 9 nucleotides match TRBD2. With V trimmed by 5 bases and J by 3 bases, 8 bases remained unmatched. The germline gives CDR1 LNHDA, CDR2 SQIVND (reference sequence). The CDR3 has 15 amino acids. CDR3 sequence reads: CASSSQRTSDYEQYF. Here the CDR3 DNA reads TGTGCCAGTAGTTCACAAAGGACTAGCGACTACGAGCAGTACTTC.

This clonotype showed up many times. The rearrangement uses TRBV28 and TRBJ2-2; 10 positions match TRBD2. In germline, CDR1 is MDHEN, CDR2 SYDVKM. Losses at the gene ends were 1 base for V and 4 bases for J; bases not matched to a gene: 9. The CDR3 is 18 amino acids. CDR3 protein: CASSLSANLAGVTGELFF. CDR3 bases: TGTGCCAGCAGTTTATCCGCCAACCTAGCGGGAGTCACCGGGGAGCTGTTTTTT.

This clonotype was seen at least ten times. The V gene is TRBV5-1, the J gene TRBJ1-1; D is ambiguous. Trimming pared 3 bases from V and 4 bases from J, leaving 10 bases between. The germline V gene has CDR1 SGHRS and CDR2 YFSETQ. The CDR3 is 13 amino acids. CDR3: CASSWGSGTEAFF. DNA of the CDR3: TGCGCCAGCAGCTGGGGATCGGGCACTGAAGCTTTCTTT.

The table lists this clonotype with many counts. The rearrangement uses TRBV2 and TRBJ2-7; 8 bases are a match to TRBD2. The germline CDR1 and CDR2 sequences are SNHLY and FYNNEI. This CDR3 region has 14 residues. The ends lost 7 bases at V and 3 bases at J; junction bases unmatched: 8. The CDR3 is CASKRERDYYEQYF. CDR3 sequence (DNA): TGTGCCAGCAAGCGGGAGCGGGACTACTACGAGCAGTACTTC. Combining the CDR3 with reference TRBV2 and TRBJ2-7 gives the whole variable domain EPEVTQTPSHQVTQMGQEVILRCVPISNHLYFYWYRQILGQKVEFLVSFYNNEISEKSEIFDDQFSVERPDGSNFTLKIRSTKLEDSAMYFCASKRERDYYEQYFGPGTRLTVT.

In its sample, this clonotype was seen many times. The chain links TRBV20-1 to TRBJ2-4; 8 bases are shared with TRBD1. The ends lost 0 bases at V and 7 bases at J; junction bases unmatched: 11. Germline assignment: CDR1 DFQATT and CDR2 SNEGSKA (reference sequence). The CDR3 consists of 16 residues. In nucleotides, the CDR3 is TGCAGTGCTAGAGATGCACTGGACAGGGAAGGGAACATTCAGTACTTC. It yields the protein CSARDALDREGNIQYF.